The TCR beta chain described here comes from a study of early T cells in non-severe SARS-CoV-2 infection (dated by TCRdb to the early 2020s). With regard to the full study: Bulk RNA from unsorted whole blood was used for TCR sequencing, so alpha and beta chains could not be paired.

Library construction relied on 5' RACE. These reads were obtained on a NextSeq 500. Unique molecular identifiers were attached to individual cDNA molecules in the TCR library protocol so that sequencing error and PCR bias could be corrected. Both TCR alpha and beta chains were sequenced, and tight co-correlation was observed between alpha and beta sequence abundances in each sample. In the source study's methods: Decombinator V4 was used to annotate TCR sequences for V gene, J gene and CDR3. TCRs were defined as expanded if a significant change between any two time points was detected under a Poisson model with p below 0.0001. TCR abundances were normalised to the total number of TCRs sequenced per sample and were expressed as counts per million. MAIT TCRs were defined by TRAV1-2 paired with TRAJ12, TRAJ20 or TRAJ33, and iNKT TCRs by TRAV10 paired with TRAJ18. VDJdb, accessed 1 November 2021, was searched for CMV, EBV and SARS-CoV-2 annotated TCRs, with TCRs annotated for multiple antigens excluded. Through fastp at Q25 and MiXCR, TCRdb rebuilt clones from the public reads, retaining in-frame beta chains. For every CDR3 protein sequence, its rows merge into one entry that carries the most common genes and DNA. The V and J calls shown here were made by TCRdb, not taken from the authors' results. Counted in this sample were fewer than 30,000 distinct CDR3 sequences; approximately 6% of them appeared once. The ten largest clones add up to 34% of the sample.

The study was a case-control design nested within a healthcare worker cohort in London, UK, with weekly nasopharyngeal swab PCR tests and blood sampling. Healthcare workers were recruited between 23 and 31 March 2020, during the week of the UK lockdown, and were followed weekly for up to roughly 16 weeks. For this clonotype: Its antigen specificity is not known. The sample holds no much larger clone one base away, and base qualities are not on file.

The paper as a whole reports these results and caveats: VDJdb matching was skewed toward anti-spike CD8 responses and likely underestimated virus-specific expansions by missing private and CD4 specificities.

The junction carries 11 bases between V and J, which are trimmed by 5 bases and 3 bases respectively. Including cysteine and phenylalanine, the CDR3 has 13 amino acids. The kept DNA is CDR3 alone, 39 bases in frame from the first base. Based on the germline V gene, the CDR1 and CDR2 sequences are SQVTM and ANQGSEA. This TCR was sampled from an adult who was a healthcare worker with PCR-confirmed SARS-CoV-2 infection or an uninfected control (not recorded which). This sample comprised whole blood, obtained at baseline. The sequence is built from TRBV29-1 and TRBJ1-5, with TRBD1 as a weak D call on 6 bases. In nucleotides, the sequence is TGCAGCGTTAGGGACAACCACAATCAGCCCCAGCATTTT. It encodes CSVRDNHNQPQHF.